The 2 T cell receptor beta chains in this list originate from one sample, sequenced in a study of T-cell reconstitution after alpha-beta-depleted transplantation in children. Library preparation (for TCRbeta) was performed with unique molecular identifiers. TCRdb reprocessed the PCR reads via MiXCR and lists one record per CDR3 protein. Among about 500,000 distinct CDR3 sequences, 32% were seen once, and the ten largest hold 2% to 3%. Sequenced here: PBMCs from the stem cell graft donor, sampled from the stem cell graft. Every receptor here comes from a human donor who donated a stem cell graft to a child with aplastic anemia.

This clonotype was seen a handful of times. DNA of the CDR3: TGTGCCAGCAGCTTGGAGGGGGGTTCGGAGACCCAGTACTTC. Encoded protein: CASSLEGGSETQYF. The chain recombines TRBV7-2 with TRBJ2-5, with D perhaps TRBD1 or TRBD2 (6 bases each). The ends were cut back, 3 bases at V and 5 bases at J, with 13 bases in the middle. The CDR3 is made up of 14 amino acids. The germline V gene has CDR1 SGHTA and CDR2 FQGNSA.

The chain couples TRBV24-1 to TRBJ2-1, with D perhaps matching TRBD1 (6 bases). The germline gives CDR1 KGHDR, CDR2 SFDVKD. V lost 4 bases, J lost 5 bases, and 20 bases lay in between. CDR3 length: 17 residues. This CDR3 is CATSDQKLQGTHNEQFF. For the CDR3, the DNA is TGTGCCACCAGTGACCAAAAATTACAGGGTACCCACAATGAGCAGTTCTTC.